Sequencing of this T cell receptor (beta chain) was carried out in a study of shared clonotypes between healthy human individuals. Study at large: The cohort comprised a couple of women and a few men. Their ages spanned 18 to 49 years.

This CDR3 contains 15 residues. Germline values: CDR1 GTSNPN, CDR2 SVGIG (reference sequence). The ends lost 0 bases at V and 2 bases at J; junction bases unmatched: 2. This clone was picked up a small number of times. Genomic DNA of every subset was divided equally among multiple immunoSEQ plates. The sequencing of unsorted PBMC DNA took place on ten immunoSEQ deep assay plates. In the original workflow: In the immunoSEQ data, sequences were junction-only and lacked quality scores, so filtering differed. Sequencing was performed with immunoSEQ multiplex PCR; in TCRdb, only in-frame clones are kept and a portion is missing. Clone size and V and J calls were adopted from that table, with D and trimming inferred from the DNA. This repertoire shows some 480,000 clones, around 79% found once; its top ten account for less than 15%.

Sequencing input: PBMCs. The TCR comes from a woman in her thirties or forties in good health. Some clones in this sample may be carry-over from other donors' samples. This chain uses TRBV30 with TRBJ2-3; the match to TRBD2 covers 10 bases. CDR3 bases: TGTGCCTGGAGTGTGACTAGCGGGCACACAGATACGCAGTATTTT. It codes for CAWSVTSGHTDTQYF.